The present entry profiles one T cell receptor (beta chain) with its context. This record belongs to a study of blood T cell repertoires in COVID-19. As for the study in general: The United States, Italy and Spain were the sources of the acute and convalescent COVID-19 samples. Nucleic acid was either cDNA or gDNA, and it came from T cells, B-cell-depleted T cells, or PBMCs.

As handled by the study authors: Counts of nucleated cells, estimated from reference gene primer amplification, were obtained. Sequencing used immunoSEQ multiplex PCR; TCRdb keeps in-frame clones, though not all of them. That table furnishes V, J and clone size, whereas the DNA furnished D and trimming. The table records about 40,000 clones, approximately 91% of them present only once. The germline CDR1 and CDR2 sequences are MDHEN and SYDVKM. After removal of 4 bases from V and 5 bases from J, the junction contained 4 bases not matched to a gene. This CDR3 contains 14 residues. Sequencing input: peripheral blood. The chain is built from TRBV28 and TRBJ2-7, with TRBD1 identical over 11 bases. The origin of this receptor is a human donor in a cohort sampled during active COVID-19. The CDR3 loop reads CASSSGQGADEQYF. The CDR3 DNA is TGTGCCAGCAGTTCTGGACAGGGGGCAGACGAGCAGTACTTC.